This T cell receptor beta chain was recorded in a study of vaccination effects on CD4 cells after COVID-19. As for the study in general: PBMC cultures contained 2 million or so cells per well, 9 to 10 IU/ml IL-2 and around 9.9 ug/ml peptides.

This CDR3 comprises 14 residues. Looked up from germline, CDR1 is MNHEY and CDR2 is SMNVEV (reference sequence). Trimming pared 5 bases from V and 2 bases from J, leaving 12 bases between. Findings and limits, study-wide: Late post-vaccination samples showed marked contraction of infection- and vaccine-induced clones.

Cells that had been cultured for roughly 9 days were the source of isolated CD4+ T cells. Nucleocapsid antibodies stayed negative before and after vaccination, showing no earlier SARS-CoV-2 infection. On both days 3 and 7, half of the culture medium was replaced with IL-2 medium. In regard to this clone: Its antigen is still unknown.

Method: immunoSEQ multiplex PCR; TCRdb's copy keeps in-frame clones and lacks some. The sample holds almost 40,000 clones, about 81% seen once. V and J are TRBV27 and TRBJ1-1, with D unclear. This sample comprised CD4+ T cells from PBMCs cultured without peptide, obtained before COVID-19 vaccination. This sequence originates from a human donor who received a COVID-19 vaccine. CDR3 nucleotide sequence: TGTGCCAGCAGTCGGGCCGGATACAACACTGAAGCTTTCTTT. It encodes CASSRAGYNTEAFF.